The clone carrying this T cell receptor beta chain was counted at least ten times. Its antigen remains unknown. The J segment lost 2 bases and the V segment lost 5 bases, leaving 2 bases of the junction unmatched. CDR3 size: 13 residues. The germline CDR1 and CDR2 sequences are GTSNPN and SVGIG (reference sequence). RNA transcripts gave rise to amplified TCR beta CDR3 regions. A set of HTBI primers served as the primers for a first-round RT-PCR of the TCR CDR3. TCRdb re-derived calls from the multiplex PCR reads in MiXCR, one entry per CDR3 protein. The data contain hundreds of thousands of distinct CDR3 sequences, approximately 14% of them singletons. This entry comes from a study of T cells in Graves' hyperthyroidism and ophthalmopathy. Study outcomes and limitations: Among clonotypes expanded in thyroid above 0.001, most were also found in blood.

The definition of stable Graves' hyperthyroidism was no ophthalmopathy progression within 18 months. Uncontrolled infections, other autoimmune diseases, pregnancy or lactation led to exclusion of patients. In making diagnoses, clinical symptoms, serum thyroxine and TRAb, thyroid ultrasound and orbital computed tomography were all used. The receptor was derived from a woman aged 18-29 years with Graves' hyperthyroidism. The rearrangement links TRBV30 to TRBJ1-2, with TRBD1 matching 10 bases. The sequencing sample was made of blood. The CDR3 DNA follows: TGTGCCTGGCGGACAGGGGGAAACTATGGCTACACCTTC. Translation: CAWRTGGNYGYTF.